The 9 T cell receptor beta chains given below trace back to one sample, sequenced in a study of cytomegalovirus exposure and HLA in healthy donors. PCR involved 60 Vbeta and 13 Jbeta primers. Method: immunoSEQ multiplex PCR; TCRdb's copy keeps in-frame clones and lacks some. The sample lists 150,000 to 200,000 clones; 65% to 80% were seen once. Sequencing was done on a sample of PBMCs. These receptor sequences come from a woman in her fifties or sixties in good health and CMV-seropositive.

The chain combines TRBV30 with TRBJ2-3; the D gene is possibly TRBD2 (6 bases). V was trimmed by 4 bases and J by 0 bases, leaving 11 bases between them. Germline V gene lookup returns CDR1 GTSNPN and CDR2 SVGIG (reference sequence). The CDR3 runs to 14 residues. As DNA, the CDR3 is TGTGCCTGGACACCTAGCGATAGCACAGATACGCAGTATTTT. Protein sequence: CAWTPSDSTDTQYF.

V gene TRBV11-3 combines with J gene TRBJ2-1; TRBD2 aligns across 7 bases. The CDR3 contains 15 residues. V shed 4 bases and J 1 base; nucleotides not matched to a gene: 4. CDR1 is SGHNT and CDR2 is YENEEA in the germline V gene. In nucleotides, the CDR3 is TGTGCCAGCAGCTCGAGCGGGGCGTCCTACAATGAGCAGTTCTTC. This codes for CASSSSGASYNEQFF.

The chain has TRBV28 and TRBJ1-6; 8 bases line up with TRBD1. After removal of 6 bases from V and 4 bases from J, the junction contained 11 bases not matched to a gene. The CDR3 runs to 17 residues. Looked up from germline, CDR1 is MDHEN and CDR2 is SYDVKM. The CDR3 nucleotides read TGTGCCAGCAGGGGAGACAGGGGCCTAGTTTATAATTCACCCCTCCACTTT. Translating it yields CASRGDRGLVYNSPLHF.

The chain couples TRBV5-1 to TRBJ1-4; D is undetermined. The CDR3 spans 14 residues. The germline CDR1 and CDR2 sequences are SGHRS and YFSETQ. V shed 4 bases and J shed 5 bases, with 12 bases lying between them. CDR3 in amino acids: CASSEGTQNEKLFF. CDR3 in DNA: TGCGCCAGCAGCGAGGGAACTCAAAATGAAAAACTGTTTTTT. Based on the CDR3 plus reference TRBV5-1 and TRBJ1-4, the full variable domain is KAGVTQTPRYLIKTRGQQVTLSCSPISGHRSVSWYQQTPGQGLQFLFEYFSETQRNKGNFPGRFSGRQFSNSRSEMNVSTLELGDSALYLCASSEGTQNEKLFFGSGTQLSVL.

The chain uses TRBV7-9 and TRBJ2-3; 12 bases fit TRBD2. The CDR3 spans 15 residues. Germline V gene sequence: CDR1 SEHNR, CDR2 FQNEAQ (reference sequence). Unmatched junction bases numbered 3, after V lost 4 bases and J lost 4 bases. The CDR3 DNA follows: TGTGCCAGCAGCTCTAGCGGGGGGGCCGCAGATACGCAGTATTTT. This sequence encodes CASSSSGGAADTQYF.

This clone was found once. The CDR3 region is CATSRGRGYEQYF. CDR3 in DNA: TGTGCCACCAGCAGAGGGCGAGGCTACGAGCAGTACTTC. This chain links TRBV15 with TRBJ2-7, with D hard to call. The CDR3 is made up of 13 amino acids. V lost 1 base and J 3 bases, leaving 7 bases between the germline ends. Germline lookup yields CDR1 LNHNV and CDR2 YYDKDF (reference sequence).

Only a few counts were recorded for this clone. The J gene is TRBJ1-1, the V gene TRBV11-3, with a tentative D call TRBD1 (6 bases). In germline, CDR1 is SGHNT, CDR2 YENEEA. The CDR3 spans 13 residues. V was clipped by 2 bases and J by 7 bases, with 11 bases between them. The CDR3 DNA reads as TGTGCCAGCAGCTTAAACAGGGCCTTTGAAGCTTTCTTT. Translating gives CASSLNRAFEAFF. Full variable domain (missing parts from reference TRBV11-3 and TRBJ1-1): EAGVVQSPRYKIIEKKQPVAFWCNPISGHNTLYWYLQNLGQGPELLIRYENEEAVDDSQLPKDRFSAERLKGVDSTLKIQPAELGDSAVYLCASSLNRAFEAFFGQGTRLTVV.

The chain couples TRBV14 to TRBJ2-1, with D perhaps matching TRBD1 (5 bases). Germline CDR1 SGHDN, CDR2 FVKESK. V gave up 1 base and J gave up 9 bases, with 10 bases separating them. This CDR3 region has 13 residues. DNA of the CDR3: TGTGCCAGCAGCCAAGGTTCAGGGATTGAGCAGTTCTTC. Amino acid sequence: CASSQGSGIEQFF.

This clone was detected once. This rearrangement joins TRBV7-2 to TRBJ1-2; D perhaps matches TRBD1 (6 bases). The CDR3 is 15 residues long. Germline V CDR1 and CDR2: SGHTA, FQGNSA. V gave up 6 bases and J gave up 7 bases, with 21 bases separating them. The CDR3 protein is CASSSRQDGSGGYTF. Here the CDR3 DNA reads TGTGCCAGCAGTTCCCGACAGGATGGATCCGGTGGCTACACCTTC.